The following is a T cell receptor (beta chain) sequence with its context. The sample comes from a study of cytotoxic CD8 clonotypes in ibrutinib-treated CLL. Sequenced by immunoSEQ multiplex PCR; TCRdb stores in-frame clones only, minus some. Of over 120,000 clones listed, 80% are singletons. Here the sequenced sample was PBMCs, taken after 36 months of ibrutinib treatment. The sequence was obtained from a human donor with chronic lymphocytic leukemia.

This CDR3 is CAWNSMGGFTDTQYF. In nucleotides, the CDR3 is TGTGCCTGGAATTCGATGGGAGGTTTCACAGATACGCAGTATTTT. The rearrangement links TRBV30 to TRBJ2-3; tentative D call: TRBD2 (6 bases). Germline V gives CDR1 GTSNPN, CDR2 SVGIG (reference sequence). This CDR3 contains 15 residues. Trimming shortened V by 4 bases and J by 2 bases, and 16 bases separated the two germline ends.